This entry describes one TCR beta chain. The data were produced by immunoSEQ multiplex PCR, yet TCRdb's version contains in-frame clones alone and is incomplete. The sample records a few hundred thousand clones, 86% being singletons. This entry comes from a study of blood T cell repertoires in COVID-19. The clonotype was recovered from a man in his forties who had recovered from COVID-19. The sequencing input was peripheral blood.

Written as DNA, the CDR3 is TGTGCCAGCAACGGGGGTAGCGGGAGGGATGAGCAGTTCTTC. This codes for CASNGGSGRDEQFF. The chain is built from TRBV4-2 and TRBJ2-1; 11 positions match TRBD2. The CDR3 is 14 residues long. From germline, CDR1 is LGHNA and CDR2 YNFKEQ. V was pared by 7 bases and J by 8 bases, with 7 bases of the junction left unmatched.